Listed below are T cell receptor beta chains from one sample, sequenced in a study of T cell responses to AZD1222 COVID-19 vaccine. Sequencing was performed with immunoSEQ multiplex PCR; in TCRdb, only in-frame clones are kept and a portion is missing. The profile shows about 110,000 clones, around 90% of them singletons. The specimen comprised peripheral blood, sampled on day 0 of AZD1222 vaccination. The receptors originated from an adult in good health. CDR3s leave out the opening cysteine and the closing phenylalanine or tryptophan. Expanded clones get a size class; other rows say once, few or many, or leave the size out.

J gene,clone size,V gene,CDR3 protein
TRBJ2-3,NA,TRBV18,ASSPSSTDTQY
TRBJ2-2,NA,TRBV30,AWGNTGELF
TRBJ2-7,NA,TRBV28,ASSSTGTAVAGVLSGGVYEQY
TRBJ2-1,NA,TRBV15,ATSTSSGGLSNEQF
TRBJ1-5,NA,TRBV7-2,ASSLATLEPQH
TRBJ1-1,NA,TRBV19,ASSRFRTGGTEAF
TRBJ1-1,once,TRBV29-1,SVGLQGWGTEAF
TRBJ2-3,NA,TRBV9,ASNSGGAETDTQY
TRBJ2-7,NA,TRBV18,ASSPGLAPLDEQY
TRBJ1-4,NA,TRBV7-8,ASSLVGGFNEKLF
TRBJ1-1,NA,TRBV7-2,ASSAPATGLNTEAF
TRBJ2-5,once,TRBV27,ASSLLGGQAQETQY
TRBJ2-1,few,TRBV1,TSSQEPGLGGSSYNEQF
TRBJ2-5,NA,TRBV7-9,ASSLGGGPETQY
TRBJ1-1,NA,TRBV30,AWSQRGEAF
TRBJ2-7,NA,TRBV27,ASGPLSYEQY
TRBJ1-2,NA,TRBV18,ASSPDQQGRNYGYT
TRBJ2-1,few,TRBV10-3,AIRTGQGRYNEQF
TRBJ1-5,NA,TRBV3-1/TRBV3-2,ASSRGGWGQPQH
TRBJ1-6,once,TRBV7-8,ASSPDSTGNSPLH
TRBJ1-2,NA,TRBV5-6,ASSLDPASDYGYT
TRBJ1-4,few,TRBV6-2/TRBV6-3,ASSYLLPAEKLF
TRBJ1-5,NA,TRBV6-6,ASRPGQGSNQPQH
TRBJ2-5,NA,TRBV7-6,ASSLVGTEQETQY
TRBJ2-5,NA,TRBV7-2,ASSLGTSGGGETQY
TRBJ1-4,NA,TRBV10-3,AISEGVWLF
TRBJ1-2,few,TRBV5-6,ASSQGLGGYT
TRBJ1-5,NA,TRBV18,ASSPKGRASNQPQH
TRBJ2-1,NA,TRBV10-1,ASSNRGGWNEQF
TRBJ2-2,NA,TRBV6-6,ASSRSRDRGLETGELF
TRBJ2-5,NA,TRBV6-5,ASSSTGGETQY
TRBJ2-7,few,TRBV6-2/TRBV6-3,ASSWLYEQY
TRBJ2-1,NA,TRBV5-8,ASSLLWGGHGEQF
TRBJ1-1,NA,TRBV7-9,ASSLLGTGGEVTEAF
TRBJ2-3,NA,TRBV27,ASSSLGLAVLTDTQY
TRBJ2-1,NA,TRBV11-3,ASSLNSGRSEQF
TRBJ1-6,few,TRBV30,AWSKGYNSPLH
TRBJ1-1,NA,TRBV28,ASRALFWTGAMNTEAF
TRBJ2-1,NA,TRBV29-1,SAETGGTNEQF